What follows is one T cell receptor (beta chain) and its context. Its target is unknown. The data derive from a study of identical twins. TCRdb ran MiXCR on the 5' RACE reads and lists one entry per CDR3 protein. The table shows about 470,000 distinct CDR3 sequences, with approximately 25% occurring only once. This CDR3 contains 14 residues. Trimming stripped 6 bases from V and 4 bases from J, with 15 bases between. The germline V gene has CDR1 MNHEY and CDR2 SVGEGT. Findings and limits, study-wide: Modeled out-of-frame TCR alpha sharing in monozygotic twins fell below observed levels. The degree of excess twin sharing was weaker in beta out-of-frame sequences.

These data were also reused for a study on T cells expressing NK-cell markers. Per that paper: HCMV seropositivity marked most of the eight sequenced donors; one was seronegative. The contribution of dominant NKG2C+ clonotypes to CD8+ T cells in several donors was roughly 1.0-7.0%.

The sample was CD4+ T cells sorted from blood. The V and J genes are TRBV6-2 or TRBV6-3 and TRBJ1-1; weak D call: TRBD1 (6 bases). The source is a woman aged 18-29 years in good health. The CDR3: CASRLRGMFTEAFF. CDR3 DNA: TGTGCCAGCAGATTGAGGGGGATGTTCACTGAAGCTTTCTTT.